The source of this TCR beta chain is a study of T cells in Graves' hyperthyroidism and ophthalmopathy. At first hyperthyroidism diagnosis, before any ophthalmopathy symptoms, the blood sample was collected. V lost 5 bases, J lost 0 bases, and 7 bases stayed unmatched. Germline CDR1 and CDR2: SGHAT and FQNNGV. CDR3 length equals 17 residues. This clonotype was counted only a few times. Its antigen is unidentified. Whole-study findings and limits: Onset of ophthalmopathy came a median roughly 6 months after the model predicted it.

The CDR3 regions of TCR beta were amplified from RNA transcripts. The study used the HTBI primer set for a first-round RT-PCR of the TCR CDR3. Each CDR3 protein is one row after TCRdb ran MiXCR on the multiplex PCR reads. This sample has about 160,000 distinct CDR3 sequences, with over 7.5% found just once. This chain uses TRBV11-2 with TRBJ2-3; 11 bases are a match to TRBD2. The sequenced sample consisted of blood. This TCR came from a young woman with Graves' hyperthyroidism that later progressed to Graves' ophthalmopathy. CDR3 protein: CASSPRLAGLSTDTQYF. CDR3 in DNA: TGTGCCAGCAGCCCTCGACTAGCGGGGTTAAGCACAGATACGCAGTATTTT.